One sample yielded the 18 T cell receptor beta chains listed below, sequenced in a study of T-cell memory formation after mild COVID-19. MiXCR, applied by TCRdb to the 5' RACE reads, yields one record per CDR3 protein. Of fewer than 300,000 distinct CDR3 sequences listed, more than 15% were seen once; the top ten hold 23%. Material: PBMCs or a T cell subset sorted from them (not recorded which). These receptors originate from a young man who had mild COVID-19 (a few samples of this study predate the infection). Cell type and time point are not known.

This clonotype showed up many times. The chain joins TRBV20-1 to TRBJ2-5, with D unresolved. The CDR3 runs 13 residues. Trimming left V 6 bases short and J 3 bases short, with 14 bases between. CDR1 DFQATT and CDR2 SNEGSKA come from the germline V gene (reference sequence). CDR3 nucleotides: TGCAGTGCAATGGGGATCTACAAAGAGACCCAGTACTTC. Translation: CSAMGIYKETQYF.

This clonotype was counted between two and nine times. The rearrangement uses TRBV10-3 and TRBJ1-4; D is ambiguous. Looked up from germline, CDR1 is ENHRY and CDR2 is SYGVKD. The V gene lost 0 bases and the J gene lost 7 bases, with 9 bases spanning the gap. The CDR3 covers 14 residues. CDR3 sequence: CAISESGPLEKLFF. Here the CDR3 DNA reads TGTGCCATCAGTGAGTCTGGGCCACTTGAAAAACTGTTTTTT.

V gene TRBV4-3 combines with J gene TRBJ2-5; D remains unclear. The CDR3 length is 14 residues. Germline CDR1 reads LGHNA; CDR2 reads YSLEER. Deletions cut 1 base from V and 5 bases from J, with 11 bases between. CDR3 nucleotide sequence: TGCGCCAGCAGCCAAGTTCCGGGCAGGGAGACCCAGTACTTC. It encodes CASSQVPGRETQYF.

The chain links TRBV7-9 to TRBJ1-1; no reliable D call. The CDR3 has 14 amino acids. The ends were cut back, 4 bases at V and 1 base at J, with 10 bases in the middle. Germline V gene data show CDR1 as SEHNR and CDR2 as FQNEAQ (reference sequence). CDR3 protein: CASSWNGRNTEAFF. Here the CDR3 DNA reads TGTGCCAGCAGCTGGAACGGCCGGAACACTGAAGCTTTCTTT.

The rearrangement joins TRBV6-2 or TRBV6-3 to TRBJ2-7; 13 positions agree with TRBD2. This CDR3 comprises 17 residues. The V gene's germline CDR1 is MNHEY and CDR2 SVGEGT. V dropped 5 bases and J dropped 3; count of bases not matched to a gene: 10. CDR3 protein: CASSAGTSGEYYYEQYV. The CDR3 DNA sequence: TGTGCCAGCAGTGCCGGGACTAGCGGGGAATATTACTACGAGCAGTACGTC.

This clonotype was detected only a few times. The CDR3 spells CASGLALRDRGTDTQYF. The CDR3 DNA reads as TGTGCTAGTGGTTTGGCTCTCCGGGACAGAGGCACAGATACGCAGTATTTT. The J gene is TRBJ2-3, the V gene TRBV12-5; 7 bases match TRBD1. Germline V gene sequence: CDR1 LGHNT, CDR2 FRNRAP. Trimming removed 1 base from V and 1 base from J; junction bases left unmatched: 8. The CDR3 spans 17 residues.

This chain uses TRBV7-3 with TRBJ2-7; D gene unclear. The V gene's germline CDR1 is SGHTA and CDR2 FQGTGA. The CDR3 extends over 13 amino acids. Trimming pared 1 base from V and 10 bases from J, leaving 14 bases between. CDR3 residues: CASSLNGPGPQYF. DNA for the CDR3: TGTGCCAGCAGCTTAAACGGTCCTGGACCTCAGTACTTC.

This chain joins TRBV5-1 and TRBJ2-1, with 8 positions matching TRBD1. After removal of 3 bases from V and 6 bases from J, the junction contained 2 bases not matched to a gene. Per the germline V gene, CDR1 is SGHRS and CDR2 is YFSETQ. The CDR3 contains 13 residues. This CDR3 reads CASSWTGINEQFF. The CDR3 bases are TGCGCCAGCAGCTGGACAGGGATCAATGAGCAGTTCTTC.

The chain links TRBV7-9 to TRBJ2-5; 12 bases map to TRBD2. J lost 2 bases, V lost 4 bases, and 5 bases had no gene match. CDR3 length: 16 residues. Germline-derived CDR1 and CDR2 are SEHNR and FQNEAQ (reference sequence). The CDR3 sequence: CASSSRTSGTQETQYF. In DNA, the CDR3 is TGTGCCAGCAGCTCTAGGACTAGCGGGACACAAGAGACCCAGTACTTC.

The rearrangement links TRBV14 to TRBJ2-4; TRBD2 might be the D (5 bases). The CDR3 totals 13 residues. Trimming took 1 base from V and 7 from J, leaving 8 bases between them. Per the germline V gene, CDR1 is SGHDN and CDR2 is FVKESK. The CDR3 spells CASSQGWRNIQYF. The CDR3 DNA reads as TGTGCCAGCAGCCAAGGGTGGAGGAACATTCAGTACTTC.

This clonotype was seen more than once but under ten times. The CDR3 protein is CASSFGPGRLQETQYF. The CDR3 DNA reads as TGCGCCAGCAGTTTCGGGCCGGGACGGCTTCAAGAGACCCAGTACTTC. V gene TRBV5-1 combines with J gene TRBJ2-5; D is possibly TRBD1 or TRBD2 (5 bases each). Trimming removed 5 bases from V and 2 bases from J, with 19 bases in between. The CDR3 loop spans 16 amino acids. Germline V gene data show CDR1 as SGHRS and CDR2 as YFSETQ.

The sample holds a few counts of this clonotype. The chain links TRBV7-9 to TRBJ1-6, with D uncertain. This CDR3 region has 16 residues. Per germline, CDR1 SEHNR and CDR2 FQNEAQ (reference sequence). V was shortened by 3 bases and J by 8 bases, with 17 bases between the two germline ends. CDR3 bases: TGTGCCAGCAGCTTTCCAAGGTCCGGTGGGTATTCACCCCTCCACTTT. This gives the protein CASSFPRSGGYSPLHF.

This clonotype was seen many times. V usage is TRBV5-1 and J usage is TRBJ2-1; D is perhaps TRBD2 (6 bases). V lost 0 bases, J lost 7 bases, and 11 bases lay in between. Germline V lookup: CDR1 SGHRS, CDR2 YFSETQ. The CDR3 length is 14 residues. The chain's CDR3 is CASSLGLAANEQFF. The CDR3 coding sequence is TGCGCCAGCAGCTTGGGTTTAGCGGCGAATGAGCAGTTCTTC.

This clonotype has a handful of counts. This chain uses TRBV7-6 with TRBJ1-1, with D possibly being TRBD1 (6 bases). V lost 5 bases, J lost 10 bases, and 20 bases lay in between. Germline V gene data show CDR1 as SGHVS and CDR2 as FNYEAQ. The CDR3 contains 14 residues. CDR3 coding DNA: TGTGCCAGCAGCACCGCCGGGACACGGGGGGGAGCTTTCTTT. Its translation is CASSTAGTRGGAFF.

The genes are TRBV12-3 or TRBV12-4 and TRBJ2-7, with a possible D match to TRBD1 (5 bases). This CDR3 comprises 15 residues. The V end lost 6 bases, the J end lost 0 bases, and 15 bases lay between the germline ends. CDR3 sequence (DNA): TGTGCCAGCAGCGCCGTTGGGGCGAGCTCCTACGAGCAGTACTTC. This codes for CASSAVGASSYEQYF.

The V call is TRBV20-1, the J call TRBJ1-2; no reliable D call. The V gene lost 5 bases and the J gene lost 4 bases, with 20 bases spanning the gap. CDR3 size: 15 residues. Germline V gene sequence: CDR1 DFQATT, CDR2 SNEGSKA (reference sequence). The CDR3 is CSAAGYTKILYGYTF. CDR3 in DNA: TGCAGTGCTGCAGGTTATACGAAGATCCTCTATGGCTACACCTTC.

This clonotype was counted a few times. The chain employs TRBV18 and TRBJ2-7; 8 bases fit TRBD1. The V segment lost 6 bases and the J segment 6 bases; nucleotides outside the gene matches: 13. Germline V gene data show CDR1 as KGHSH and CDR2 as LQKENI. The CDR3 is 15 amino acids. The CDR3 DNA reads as TGTGCCAGCTCCCCCGGGACAGGTGGATTGCGCGAGCAGTACGTC. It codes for CASSPGTGGLREQYV.

In nucleotides, the CDR3 is TGTGCCAGCAGTCCGGGACAGGGCTATGGCAATCAGCCCCAGCATTTT. Its translation: CASSPGQGYGNQPQHF. The chain has TRBV2 and TRBJ1-5, with 9 bases fitting TRBD1. This CDR3 spans 16 amino acids. CDR1 and CDR2 (germline): SNHLY, FYNNEI. Trimming removed 5 bases from V and 2 bases from J; junction bases left unmatched: 7.